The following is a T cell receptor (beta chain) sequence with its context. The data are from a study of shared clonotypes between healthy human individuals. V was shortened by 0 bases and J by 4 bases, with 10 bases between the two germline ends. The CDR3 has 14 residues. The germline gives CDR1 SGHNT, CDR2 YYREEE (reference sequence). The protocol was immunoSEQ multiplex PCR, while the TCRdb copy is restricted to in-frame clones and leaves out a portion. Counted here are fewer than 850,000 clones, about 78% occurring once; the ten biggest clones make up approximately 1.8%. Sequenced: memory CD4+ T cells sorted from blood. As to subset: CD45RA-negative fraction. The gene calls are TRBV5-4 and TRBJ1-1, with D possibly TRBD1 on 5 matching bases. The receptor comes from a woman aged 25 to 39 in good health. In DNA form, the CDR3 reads TGTGCCAGCAGCTTGGTACAGGTGGGCACTGAAGCTTTCTTT. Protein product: CASSLVQVGTEAFF.